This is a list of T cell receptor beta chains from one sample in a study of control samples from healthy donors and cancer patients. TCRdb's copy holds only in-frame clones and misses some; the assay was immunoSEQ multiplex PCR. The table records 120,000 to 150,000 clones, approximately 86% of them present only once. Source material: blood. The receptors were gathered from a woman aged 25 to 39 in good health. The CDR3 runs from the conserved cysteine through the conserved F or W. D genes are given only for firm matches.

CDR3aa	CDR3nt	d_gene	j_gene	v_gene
CASTLAFTSNQPQHF	TGTGCCAGCACGTTGGCCTTCACTTCCAATCAGCCCCAGCATTTT	NA	TRBJ1-5	TRBV2
CASSWTGENEKLFF	TGTGCCAGCAGCTGGACAGGGGAAAATGAAAAACTGTTTTTT	TRBD1	TRBJ1-4	TRBV11-2
CASGQPNEKLFF	TGTGCCAGCGGACAGCCTAATGAAAAACTGTTTTTT	NA	TRBJ1-4	TRBV28
CASSSYEQYF	TGTGCCAGCAGTTCTTACGAGCAGTACTTC	NA	TRBJ2-7	TRBV2
CASSHGGNTIYF	TGTGCCAGCTCCCACGGGGGAAACACCATATATTTT	NA	TRBJ1-3	TRBV3-1/TRBV3-2
CASRPPTGLTEAFF	TGTGCCAGCAGACCCCCGACAGGGTTGACTGAAGCTTTCTTT	TRBD1	TRBJ1-1	TRBV28
CASSSGQNTEAFF	TGTGCCAGTAGCTCGGGACAGAACACTGAAGCTTTCTTT	NA	TRBJ1-1	TRBV19
CASSQEEWGGELFF	TGTGCCAGCAGCCAAGAAGAGTGGGGCGGGGAGCTGTTTTTT	NA	TRBJ2-2	TRBV3-1/TRBV3-2
CSGSRTGGSDTQYF	TGCAGCGGATCCCGGACAGGGGGGTCAGATACGCAGTATTTT	TRBD1	TRBJ2-3	TRBV29-1
CASSFYGTANTEAFF	TGTGCCAGCAGCTTTTATGGGACAGCGAACACTGAAGCTTTCTTT	TRBD1	TRBJ1-1	TRBV7-2
CASSRPTGFGYTF	TGTGCCAGCAGCCGACCTACGGGATTTGGCTACACCTTC	NA	TRBJ1-2	TRBV13
CASRYRVGNQPQHF	TGTGCCAGCAGATACAGGGTAGGCAATCAGCCCCAGCATTTT	NA	TRBJ1-5	TRBV2
CSVVFGTGSYEQYF	TGCAGCGTTGTATTTGGGACAGGGTCCTACGAGCAGTACTTC	TRBD1	TRBJ2-7	TRBV29-1